The 18 T cell receptor beta chains listed next were all sequenced from one sample in a study of cytomegalovirus exposure and HLA in healthy donors. 13 Jbeta primers and 60 Vbeta primers were used for the PCR. Libraries were prepared by immunoSEQ multiplex PCR; TCRdb keeps only in-frame clonotypes and omits some of them. The sample includes more than 90,000 clones, around 84% of them seen just once. Specimen: PBMCs. Receptor source: a man aged 25-45 years in good health and CMV-seropositive.

The genes are TRBV6-1 and TRBJ1-2, with a possible D match to TRBD1 (5 bases). V gave up 4 bases and J gave up 4 bases, with 16 bases separating them. Germline CDR1 is MNHNS and CDR2 is SASEGT. The CDR3 contains 15 residues. The CDR3 DNA follows: TGTGCCAGCAGTGCCCCGGGGGTCTCCTCCTATGGCTACACCTTC. Amino acid sequence: CASSAPGVSSYGYTF.

This clone was detected once. The chain employs TRBV5-4 and TRBJ1-5; D is perhaps TRBD1 (5 bases). There are 13 residues in the CDR3. V lost 4 bases, J lost 6 bases, and 11 bases lay in between. The germline CDR1 and CDR2 sequences are SGHNT and YYREEE (reference sequence). The CDR3 here is CASSPPGGQPQHF. The CDR3 coding sequence is TGTGCCAGCAGCCCGCCCGGGGGTCAGCCCCAGCATTTT.

V is TRBV7-9 and J is TRBJ2-1; D uncertain. V was pared by 6 bases and J by 3 bases, with 6 bases between. Germline loops: CDR1 SEHNR, CDR2 FQNEAQ (reference sequence). This CDR3 is built from 12 residues. The CDR3 bases are TGTGCCAGCAGTAACAACTACAATGAGCAGTTCTTC. Protein sequence: CASSNNYNEQFF.

The chain joins TRBV28 to TRBJ1-2; 11 bases are shared with TRBD1. Trimming cost V 7 bases and J 6 bases; bases outside gene matches: 13. CDR3 length: 16 amino acids. Germline values: CDR1 MDHEN, CDR2 SYDVKM. The CDR3 reads CASIEGRTGGADGYTF. CDR3 bases: TGTGCCAGCATCGAAGGGAGGACAGGGGGCGCGGATGGCTACACCTTC.

This chain links TRBV7-6 with TRBJ2-1; possible D gene TRBD2, 5 bases. Germline CDR1 SGHVS, CDR2 FNYEAQ. Trimming removed 8 bases from V and 1 base from J, with 18 bases in between. The CDR3 covers 16 residues. The CDR3 nucleotides read TGTGCCAGCTCCCCCTCCCCCCGGGGTTCCTACAATGAGCAGTTCTTC. It specifies CASSPSPRGSYNEQFF.

The genes are TRBV5-4 and TRBJ2-7; 7 nucleotides agree with TRBD1. CDR1 is SGHNT, CDR2 YYREEE, per germline (reference sequence). V lost 2 bases and J lost 2; bases outside the gene matches: 4. The CDR3 is made up of 14 amino acids. CDR3 sequence (DNA): TGTGCCAGCAGCTTATGGGACAGCGCCTACGAGCAGTACTTC. Translating it yields CASSLWDSAYEQYF. The variable domain in full, completed from reference TRBV5-4 and TRBJ2-7, reads ETGVTQSPTHLIKTRGQQVTLRCSSQSGHNTVSWYQQALGQGPQFIFQYYREEENGRGNFPPRFSGLQFPNYSSELNVNALELDDSALYLCASSLWDSAYEQYFGPGTRLTVT.

V is TRBV20-1 and J is TRBJ2-5; D is perhaps TRBD1 (6 bases). Trimming stripped 7 bases from V and 5 bases from J, with 11 bases between. Germline CDR1 and CDR2: DFQATT and SNEGSKA (reference sequence). This CDR3 has 11 amino acids. CDR3 DNA: TGCAGTGACAGGGTTCGGGAGACCCAGTACTTC. Amino acids: CSDRVRETQYF.

The chain has TRBV5-1 and TRBJ2-3, with a tentative D call TRBD1 (6 bases). V was clipped by 1 base and J by 2 bases, with 11 bases between them. Germline V CDR1 and CDR2: SGHRS, YFSETQ. The CDR3 length is 15 residues. The CDR3 here is CASSLKGELTDTQYF. The CDR3 DNA reads as TGCGCCAGCAGCTTGAAGGGGGAGCTCACAGATACGCAGTATTTT.

This clone was observed a handful of times. The gene calls are TRBV5-1 and TRBJ1-4; a weak D match, TRBD1 (5 bases). CDR3 size: 15 residues. The V and J ends lost 4 bases and 3 bases respectively, with 13 bases between them. Germline lookup yields CDR1 SGHRS and CDR2 YFSETQ. The CDR3 sequence: CASSPGRGPNEKLFF. The CDR3 nucleotides are TGCGCCAGCAGCCCCGGGCGGGGCCCTAATGAAAAACTGTTTTTT.

This chain uses TRBV4-1 with TRBJ2-7; TRBD2 is a possible D gene (6 bases). This CDR3 is built from 14 residues. Per germline, CDR1 MGHRA and CDR2 YSYEKL. Trimming left V 4 bases short and J 0 bases short, with 10 bases between. The CDR3 coding sequence is TGCGCCAGCAGCCCGATGGACTACTCCTACGAGCAGTACGTC. It encodes CASSPMDYSYEQYV.

The rearrangement joins TRBV7-6 to TRBJ2-7; D may be TRBD1 (5 bases). Trimming took 5 bases from V and 3 from J, leaving 11 bases between them. The CDR3 sequence is 13 residues long. Germline V gene lookup returns CDR1 SGHVS and CDR2 FNYEAQ. CDR3 sequence reads: CASSPRQGYEQYV. In nucleotides, the CDR3 is TGTGCCAGCAGCCCCCGGCAGGGCTACGAGCAGTACGTC.

J is TRBJ2-7 and V is TRBV7-2, with 13 bases aligning to TRBD2. V gave up 5 bases and J gave up 4 bases; unmatched junction bases: 5. Germline values: CDR1 SGHTA, CDR2 FQGNSA. The CDR3 loop spans 15 amino acids. CDR3 nucleotides: TGTGCCAGCAGCGGTACTAGCGGGGGGGGGTACGAGCAGTACTTC. As protein: CASSGTSGGGYEQYF.

CDR3 coding DNA: TGTGCCAGCTCATCTCCGGGACTCCCCTACGAGCAGTACGTC. Its protein is CASSSPGLPYEQYV. The chain couples TRBV18 to TRBJ2-7, with a weak D call TRBD2 (6 bases). Germline CDR1 is KGHSH and CDR2 is LQKENI. The CDR3 loop spans 14 amino acids. Trimming pared 5 bases from V and 2 bases from J, leaving 13 bases between.

The chain uses TRBV10-3 and TRBJ2-3, with D possibly matching TRBD1 (6 bases). The CDR3 sequence is 14 residues long. Germline loops: CDR1 ENHRY, CDR2 SYGVKD. V dropped 10 bases and J dropped 1 base, with 15 bases sitting between them. CDR3: CATRDIRGTDTQYF. CDR3 DNA sequence: TGTGCCACCCGGGACATTAGAGGCACAGATACGCAGTATTTT.

Here the CDR3 DNA reads TGTGCCTCCACGACAGGGGTTTTCAGCACTGAAGCTTTCTTT. Amino acids: CASTTGVFSTEAFF. The V gene is TRBV30, the J gene TRBJ1-1, with 8 bases lining up with TRBD1. Germline values: CDR1 GTSNPN, CDR2 SVGIG (reference sequence). The CDR3 is made up of 14 amino acids. V shed 7 bases, J shed 4 bases, and the junction held 11 bases outside the gene matches.

The chain has TRBV2 and TRBJ2-7, with D maybe TRBD1 (6 bases). Germline V gene lookup returns CDR1 SNHLY and CDR2 FYNNEI. The CDR3 is 14 amino acids. V lost 8 bases and J lost 8, with 22 bases in between. DNA of the CDR3: TGTGCCAGCGGGGGAAAGGGACACCCCGGGCAGCAGTACTTC. Encoded protein: CASGGKGHPGQQYF.

The genes are TRBV27 and TRBJ2-1; D may be TRBD2 (6 bases). CDR1 and CDR2 from the germline V gene are MNHEY and SMNVEV (reference sequence). The germline V and J ends were trimmed by 2 bases and 4 bases, with 18 bases remaining between them. There are 17 residues in the CDR3. In DNA, the CDR3 is TGTGCCAGCAGTTTAGTGGCTAGCCGAAGCGGGTACAATGAGCAGTTCTTC. Translated: CASSLVASRSGYNEQFF.

This chain connects TRBV7-9 to TRBJ2-7; 9 bases line up with TRBD1. V dropped 4 bases and J dropped 1; count of bases not matched to a gene: 8. This CDR3 has 16 residues. Per germline, CDR1 SEHNR and CDR2 FQNEAQ (reference sequence). The CDR3 nucleotides are TGTGCCAGCAGCTGTAACTCCGGGACAGGGTCCTACGAGCAGTACGTC. It is translated as CASSCNSGTGSYEQYV.